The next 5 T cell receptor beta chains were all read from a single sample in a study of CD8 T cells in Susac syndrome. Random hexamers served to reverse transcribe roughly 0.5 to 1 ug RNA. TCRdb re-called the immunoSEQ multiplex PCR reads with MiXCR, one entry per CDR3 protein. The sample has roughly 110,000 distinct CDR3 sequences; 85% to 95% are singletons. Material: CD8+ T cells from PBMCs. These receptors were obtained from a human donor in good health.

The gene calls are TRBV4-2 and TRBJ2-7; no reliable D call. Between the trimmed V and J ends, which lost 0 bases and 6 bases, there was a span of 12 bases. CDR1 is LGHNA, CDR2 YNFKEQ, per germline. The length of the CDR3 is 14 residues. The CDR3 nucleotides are TGTGCCAGCAGCCAAGATTTGGCCTCGCGCGAGCAGTACTTC. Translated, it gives CASSQDLASREQYF.

CDR3 region: CSVEVWSRNEQFF. In DNA form, the CDR3 reads TGCAGCGTTGAAGTTTGGTCGAGGAATGAGCAGTTCTTC. The V and J genes are TRBV29-1 and TRBJ2-1; unclear D gene. In germline, CDR1 is SQVTM, CDR2 ANQGSEA. V lost 1 base, J lost 7 bases, and 11 bases lay in between. The CDR3 is 13 amino acids.

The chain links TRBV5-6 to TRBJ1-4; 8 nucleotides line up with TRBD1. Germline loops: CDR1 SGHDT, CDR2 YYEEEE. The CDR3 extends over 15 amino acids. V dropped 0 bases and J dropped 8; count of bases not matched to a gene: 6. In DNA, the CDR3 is TGTGCCAGCAGCTTGGCCTGGCAGGGGGCGGAAAAACTGTTTTTT. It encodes CASSLAWQGAEKLFF.

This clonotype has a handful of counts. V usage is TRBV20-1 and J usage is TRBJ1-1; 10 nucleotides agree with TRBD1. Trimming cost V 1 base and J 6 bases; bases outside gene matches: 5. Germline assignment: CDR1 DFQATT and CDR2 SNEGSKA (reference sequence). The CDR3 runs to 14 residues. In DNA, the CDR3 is TGCAGTGCTAGAGGGGACAGGGGAGCTCCTGAAGCTTTCTTT. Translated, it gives CSARGDRGAPEAFF.

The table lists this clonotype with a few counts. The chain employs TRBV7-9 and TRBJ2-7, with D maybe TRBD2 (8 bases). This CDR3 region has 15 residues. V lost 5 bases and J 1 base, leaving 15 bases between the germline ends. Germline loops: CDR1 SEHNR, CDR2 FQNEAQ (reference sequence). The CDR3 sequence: CASSPGGGGSYEQYF. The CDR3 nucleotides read TGTGCCAGCAGCCCGGGAGGGGGCGGGTCCTACGAGCAGTACTTC.